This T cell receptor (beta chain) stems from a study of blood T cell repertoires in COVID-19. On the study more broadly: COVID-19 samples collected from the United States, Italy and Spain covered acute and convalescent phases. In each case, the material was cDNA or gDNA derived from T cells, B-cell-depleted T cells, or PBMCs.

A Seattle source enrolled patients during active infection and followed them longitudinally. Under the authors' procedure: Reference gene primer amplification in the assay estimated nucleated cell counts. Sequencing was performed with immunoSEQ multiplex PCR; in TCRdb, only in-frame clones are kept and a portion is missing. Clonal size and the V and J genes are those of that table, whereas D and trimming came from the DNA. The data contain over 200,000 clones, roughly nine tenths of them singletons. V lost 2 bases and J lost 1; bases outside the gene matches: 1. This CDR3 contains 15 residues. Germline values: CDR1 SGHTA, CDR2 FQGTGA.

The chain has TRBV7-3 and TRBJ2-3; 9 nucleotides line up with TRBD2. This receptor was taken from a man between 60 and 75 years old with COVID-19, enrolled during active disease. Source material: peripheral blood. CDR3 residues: CASSLVAGGTDTQYF. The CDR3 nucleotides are TGTGCCAGCAGCTTAGTAGCGGGAGGCACAGATACGCAGTATTTT.